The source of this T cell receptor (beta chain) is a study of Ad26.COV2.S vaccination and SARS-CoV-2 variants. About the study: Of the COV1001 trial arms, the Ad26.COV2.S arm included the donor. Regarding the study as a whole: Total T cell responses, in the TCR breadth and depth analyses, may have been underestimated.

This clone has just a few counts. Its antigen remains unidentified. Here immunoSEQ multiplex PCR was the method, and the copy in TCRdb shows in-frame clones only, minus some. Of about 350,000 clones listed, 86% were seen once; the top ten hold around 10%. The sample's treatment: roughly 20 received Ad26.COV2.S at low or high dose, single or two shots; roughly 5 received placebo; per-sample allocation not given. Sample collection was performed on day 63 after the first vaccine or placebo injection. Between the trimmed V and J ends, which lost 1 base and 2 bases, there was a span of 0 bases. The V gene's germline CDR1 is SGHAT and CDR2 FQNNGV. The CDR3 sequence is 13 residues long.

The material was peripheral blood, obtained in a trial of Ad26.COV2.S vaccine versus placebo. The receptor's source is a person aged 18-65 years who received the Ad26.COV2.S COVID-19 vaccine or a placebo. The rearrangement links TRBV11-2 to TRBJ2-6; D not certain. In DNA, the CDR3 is TGTGCCAGCAGCTTAGCTGGGGCCAACGTCCTGACTTTC. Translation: CASSLAGANVLTF.